The 3 T cell receptor beta chains below come from one sample, sequenced in a study of blood T cell repertoires in COVID-19 (dated by TCRdb to 2019 to 2021). Libraries were constructed by the immunoSEQ multiplex PCR assay. TCRdb carries this immuneACCESS record with in-frame sequences only. Its versions omit some clonotypes, under half of them owing to an unresolved V gene in the studies checked, with the rest unexplained. The sample table records about 360,000 clones; around 87% of these occur just once. The top ten constitute around 3% of the sample. The sample was peripheral blood. The receptor set was obtained from a human donor in a cohort sampled during active COVID-19.

The chain couples TRBV11-2 to TRBJ1-1; D is possibly TRBD1 (6 bases). Trimming pared 1 base from V and 6 bases from J, leaving 9 bases between. The germline V gene has CDR1 SGHAT and CDR2 FQNNGV. CDR3 size: 13 residues. CDR3 loop: CASSLAGVPEAFF. The CDR3 DNA follows: TGTGCCAGCAGCTTAGCAGGGGTACCTGAAGCTTTCTTT.

The gene calls are TRBV18 and TRBJ2-1; 7 bases map to TRBD1. This CDR3 is built from 16 residues. V gave up 5 bases and J gave up 0 bases; unmatched junction bases: 7. Germline V CDR1 and CDR2: KGHSH, LQKENI. The CDR3 sequence: CASSEGQLDSYNEQFF. The DNA of the CDR3 is TGTGCCAGCTCAGAGGGACAGTTAGACTCCTACAATGAGCAGTTCTTC. The entire variable domain, with the rest obtained from reference TRBV18 and TRBJ2-1, is as follows: NAGVMQNPRHLVRRRGQEARLRCSPMKGHSHVYWYRQLPEEGLKFMVYLQKENIIDESGMPKERFSAEFPKEGPSILRIQQVVRGDSAAYFCASSEGQLDSYNEQFFGPGTRLTVL.

The CDR3 nucleotides read TGTGCCATCAGTCAATTCTATCGGGGGGGCCGAGAGACCCAGTACTTC. This encodes CAISQFYRGGRETQYF. This chain connects TRBV10-3 to TRBJ2-5, with 8 nucleotides matching TRBD2. Per germline, CDR1 ENHRY and CDR2 SYGVKD. Unmatched junction bases numbered 12, after V lost 5 bases and J lost 4 bases. CDR3 length: 16 amino acids.